These 24 T cell receptor beta chains share one sample of origin, sequenced in a study of identical twins. TCRdb passed the 5' RACE reads through MiXCR, listing each CDR3 protein once. Of approximately 490,000 distinct CDR3 sequences in the sample, 20% to 25% were seen once. The same specimen was also included in a second study, on yellow fever vaccine responses in identical twins.

The sequencing sample was made of CD4+ T cells sorted from blood. The receptors here all came from a woman under 30 in good health.

The chain employs TRBV20-1 and TRBJ2-1; D not resolved. Trimming left V 3 bases short and J 6 bases short, with 21 bases between. The CDR3 is made up of 16 amino acids. Germline V gene data show CDR1 as DFQATT and CDR2 as SNEGSKA (reference sequence). CDR3 residues: CSASEIGQVFANEQFF. CDR3 DNA: TGCAGTGCTAGTGAGATAGGGCAGGTGTTTGCCAATGAGCAGTTCTTC.

This clonotype was counted only a few times. The chain couples TRBV6-1 to TRBJ2-2; 7 nucleotides agree with TRBD1. The length of the CDR3 is 17 residues. The V gene's germline CDR1 is MNHNS and CDR2 SASEGT. Losses at the gene ends were 6 bases for V and 1 base for J; bases not matched to a gene: 11. The CDR3 protein is CASRRDSLMLNTGELFF. In nucleotides, the CDR3 is TGTGCCAGCAGAAGGGACAGTCTAATGTTGAACACCGGGGAGCTGTTTTTT.

CDR3 region: CASSPGVSNEKLFF. For the CDR3, the DNA is TGTGCCAGCAGTCCAGGGGTTTCTAATGAAAAACTGTTTTTT. The chain links TRBV6-1 to TRBJ1-4, with D possibly TRBD1 on 6 matching bases. The CDR3 consists of 14 residues. Deletions cut 5 bases from V and 3 bases from J, with 10 bases between. CDR1 is MNHNS and CDR2 is SASEGT in the germline V gene.

This clonotype has more than one count but fewer than ten. The gene calls are TRBV12-3 or TRBV12-4 and TRBJ2-2, with 7 bases identical to TRBD1. V lost 6 bases, J lost 6 bases, and 4 bases stayed unmatched. The CDR3 consists of 13 residues. CDR3 residues: CASSTTGSGELFF. DNA for the CDR3: TGTGCCAGCAGCACGACAGGGTCCGGGGAGCTGTTTTTT.

This chain connects TRBV11-2 to TRBJ1-5; 9 bases map to TRBD1. CDR1 SGHAT and CDR2 FQNNGV come from the germline V gene. CDR3 length equals 15 residues. With 7 bases clipped from V and 3 bases from J, the junction kept 7 bases outside the gene matches. The CDR3 region has the DNA TGTGCCAGCACACGGGGACAGGGAGTCAATCAGCCCCAGCATTTT. Amino acid sequence: CASTRGQGVNQPQHF.

The rearrangement uses TRBV20-1 and TRBJ1-5; 9 positions agree with TRBD1. This CDR3 is built from 17 residues. Germline-derived CDR1 and CDR2 are DFQATT and SNEGSKA (reference sequence). Germline trimming cut 5 bases from V and 0 bases from J; bases unmatched to any gene: 11. DNA for the CDR3: TGCAGTGCTTCCGAGGGACAGGGAGATTATAGCAATCAGCCCCAGCATTTT. Protein: CSASEGQGDYSNQPQHF.

The CDR3 DNA follows: TGTGCCACCGGGGACAGAGACAATCAGCCCCAGCATTTT. Amino acid sequence: CATGDRDNQPQHF. V gene TRBV24-1 combines with J gene TRBJ1-5, with TRBD1 matching 7 bases. CDR1 is KGHDR, CDR2 SFDVKD, per germline. CDR3 size: 13 residues. J gave up 3 bases and V 9 bases, and 4 bases lay outside the gene matches.

The chain is built from TRBV21-1 and TRBJ2-5. TRBV21-1 is given as a pseudogene. The CDR3 spans 12 residues. This CDR3 is CAPGGLGETQYF. The CDR3 DNA follows: TGTGCCCCTGGTGGGTTGGGGGAGACCCAGTACTTC.

The chain recombines TRBV6-6 with TRBJ2-5; D possibly corresponds to TRBD1 (5 bases). The CDR3 loop spans 12 amino acids. Germline CDR1 MNHNY, CDR2 SVGAGI (reference sequence). Between the trimmed V and J ends, which lost 7 bases and 4 bases, there was a span of 10 bases. The CDR3 nucleotides are TGTGCCAGCAAGGGGTCGGGAGAGACCCAGTACTTC. It codes for CASKGSGETQYF.

The chain links TRBV2 to TRBJ2-1; the D gene is possibly TRBD2 (6 bases). V gave up 5 bases and J gave up 4 bases, with 21 bases separating them. The CDR3 totals 17 residues. Germline V gene sequence: CDR1 SNHLY, CDR2 FYNNEI. In DNA form, the CDR3 reads TGTGCCAGCAGTCCTTATACCGGGACTTCAATGTACAATGAGCAGTTCTTC. It codes for CASSPYTGTSMYNEQFF.

The V gene is TRBV12-3 or TRBV12-4, the J gene TRBJ1-6; D possibly corresponds to TRBD1 (5 bases). The CDR3 sequence is 14 residues long. V was cut by 8 bases and J by 7 bases, with 15 bases left in between. CDR3 DNA sequence: TGTGCCAGCCACCTCGGGGCAGCCAATTCACCCCTCCACTTT. It encodes CASHLGAANSPLHF.

This clonotype was observed at least ten times. This sequence joins TRBV2 and TRBJ2-7; TRBD2 matches at 8 bases. In germline, CDR1 is SNHLY, CDR2 FYNNEI. V gave up 2 bases and J gave up 4 bases; unmatched junction bases: 16. CDR3 length: 18 residues. The CDR3: CASSELLAVFPSRYEQYF. CDR3 DNA: TGTGCCAGCAGTGAACTACTAGCGGTATTCCCATCTAGGTACGAGCAGTACTTC.

Points on this clonotype: A junction end diverges from the germline sequence, so it may reflect a read error. The rearrangement uses TRBV5-6 and TRBJ2-4; D possibly uses TRBD1 or TRBD2 (6 bases each). Germline CDR1 reads SGHDT; CDR2 reads YYEEEE. CDR3 length: 14 residues. The CDR3 bases are TGTGCCAGCGGGGGGCTCCTAGCCCAAAACATTCAGTACTTC. It encodes CASGGLLAQNIQYF.

The CDR3: CASEVNTEAFF. The CDR3 DNA follows: TGTGCCAGCGAAGTGAACACTGAAGCTTTCTTT. The V and J genes are TRBV28 and TRBJ1-1, with D hard to call. Germline V lookup: CDR1 MDHEN, CDR2 SYDVKM. CDR3 size: 11 residues. V lost 8 bases and J lost 0, with 4 bases in between. Supplemented by reference TRBV28 and TRBJ1-1, the full variable domain reads DVKVTQSSRYLVKRTGEKVFLECVQDMDHENMFWYRQDPGLGLRLIYFSYDVKMKEKGDIPEGYSVSREKKERFSLILESASTNQTSMYLCASEVNTEAFFGQGTRLTVV.

This clonotype showed up just a few times. The V and J genes are TRBV4-2 and TRBJ2-1; 13 nucleotides match TRBD2. There are 16 residues in the CDR3. Germline CDR1 is LGHNA and CDR2 is YNFKEQ. Losses at the gene ends were 3 bases for V and 5 bases for J; bases not matched to a gene: 4. The CDR3 spells CASSHPGLAGDNEQFF. For the CDR3, the DNA is TGTGCCAGCAGCCACCCCGGACTAGCGGGAGACAATGAGCAGTTCTTC.

The chain joins TRBV5-1 to TRBJ2-1; TRBD2 matches at 9 bases. The CDR3 runs to 16 residues. Germline V gene lookup returns CDR1 SGHRS and CDR2 YFSETQ. Unmatched junction bases numbered 13, after V lost 2 bases and J lost 10 bases. CDR3 in DNA: TGCGCCAGCAGCTTTAGCCCCGGTAGCGGGGGTAGGGAGCAGTTCTTC. Translation: CASSFSPGSGGREQFF.

This clonotype was recorded a few times. The chain joins TRBV20-1 to TRBJ1-3; D is unresolved. The CDR3 length is 14 residues. Germline lookup yields CDR1 DFQATT and CDR2 SNEGSKA (reference sequence). V lost 0 bases and J lost 4, with 10 bases in between. The CDR3 DNA reads TGCAGTGCTAGAGACCCGAAGGGCGGAAACACCATATATTTT. Its translation: CSARDPKGGNTIYF.

At least ten counts were recorded for this clonotype. The DNA of the CDR3 is TGTGCCAGCTCGAGGGAATTACACTACGAGCAGTACTTC. Protein: CASSRELHYEQYF. The chain employs TRBV2 and TRBJ2-7; tentative D call: TRBD2 (5 bases). The germline V and J ends were trimmed by 8 bases and 3 bases, with 14 bases remaining between them. CDR3 length: 13 amino acids. CDR1 is SNHLY and CDR2 is FYNNEI in the germline V gene.

J is TRBJ2-1 and V is TRBV12-3 or TRBV12-4, with 8 bases fitting TRBD2. This CDR3 spans 15 amino acids. The trim removed 3 bases at V and 8 bases at J, leaving 9 bases unmatched. The CDR3: CASSFLAGQFYEQFF. CDR3 in DNA: TGTGCCAGCAGTTTCCTAGCGGGCCAGTTCTATGAGCAGTTCTTC.

This clonotype was recorded a few times. The V and J genes are TRBV3-1 and TRBJ2-1; 13 nucleotides agree with TRBD2. J lost 6 bases, V lost 5 bases, and 4 bases had no gene match. Germline assignment: CDR1 LGHDT and CDR2 YNNKEL (reference sequence). The CDR3 contains 15 residues. CDR3 residues: CASSTLAGGPNEQFF. CDR3 bases: TGTGCCAGCAGCACACTAGCGGGAGGGCCCAATGAGCAGTTCTTC.

V gene TRBV6-6 combines with J gene TRBJ2-3; TRBD2 might be the D (5 bases). Trimming shortened V by 5 bases and J by 2 bases, and 17 bases separated the two germline ends. CDR1 and CDR2 (germline): MNHNY, SVGAGI (reference sequence). The CDR3 spans 16 residues. This CDR3 reads CASSRPGGLSTDTQYF. The CDR3 nucleotides are TGTGCCAGCAGTCGCCCCGGAGGACTCTCCACAGATACGCAGTATTTT.

The DNA of the CDR3 is TGTGCCAGCATGACTAGCGGGGGGGCCCCGGGAGCGGATGAGCAGTTCTTC. Translating it yields CASMTSGGAPGADEQFF. This rearrangement joins TRBV6-1 to TRBJ2-1, with 14 bases that match TRBD2. CDR3 length: 17 amino acids. Germline V lookup: CDR1 MNHNS, CDR2 SASEGT. The junction had 13 bases not matched to a gene; V was cut back by 7 bases and J by 8 bases.

This chain connects TRBV11-2 to TRBJ2-1; TRBD2 aligns across 7 bases. The CDR3 contains 15 residues. V lost 3 bases, J lost 5 bases, and 7 bases stayed unmatched. CDR1 and CDR2 from the germline V gene are SGHAT and FQNNGV. The CDR3 is CASSFSDGGNNEQFF. CDR3 nucleotides: TGTGCCAGCAGCTTTTCCGACGGGGGGAACAATGAGCAGTTCTTC.

V usage is TRBV10-3 and J usage is TRBJ2-5, with a weak D call TRBD2 (6 bases). CDR3 length: 14 amino acids. The germline gives CDR1 ENHRY, CDR2 SYGVKD. V lost 6 bases to trimming and J lost 5 bases, with 16 bases between them. The CDR3 sequence is CAIRGTSLGETQYF. CDR3 bases: TGTGCCATCAGGGGGACTTCTCTAGGGGAGACCCAGTACTTC.